This T cell receptor beta chain was retrieved from a study of T-cell reconstitution after alpha-beta-depleted transplantation in children. Overall study results and limits: At one year after transplant, newly produced T cells mostly accounted for T-cell counts and diversity.

This clonotype was counted ten times or more. What it recognizes is unknown. During its preparation, the TCRbeta library received unique molecular identifiers. TCRdb re-analysed the PCR reads in MiXCR, keeping a single row per CDR3 protein. The sample lists 200,000 to 250,000 distinct CDR3 sequences, under 8.5% occurring once. Germline values: CDR1 MGHRA, CDR2 YSYEKL. V lost 0 bases, J lost 3 bases, and 4 bases stayed unmatched. The CDR3 contains 15 residues. The chain joins TRBV4-1 to TRBJ2-7; the match to TRBD1 covers 8 bases. This clonotype was obtained from a male patient aged 2-15 years who had a stem cell transplant for acute myeloid leukemia, so the T cells may come from the graft donor. The sequences come from PBMCs, mostly from graft donor cells, collected 360 days after TCRalphabeta/CD19-depleted stem cell transplant. The CDR3 DNA is TGCGCCAGCAGCCAAGATGCCGACAGGGGCTACGAGCAGTACTTC. Translated: CASSQDADRGYEQYF.